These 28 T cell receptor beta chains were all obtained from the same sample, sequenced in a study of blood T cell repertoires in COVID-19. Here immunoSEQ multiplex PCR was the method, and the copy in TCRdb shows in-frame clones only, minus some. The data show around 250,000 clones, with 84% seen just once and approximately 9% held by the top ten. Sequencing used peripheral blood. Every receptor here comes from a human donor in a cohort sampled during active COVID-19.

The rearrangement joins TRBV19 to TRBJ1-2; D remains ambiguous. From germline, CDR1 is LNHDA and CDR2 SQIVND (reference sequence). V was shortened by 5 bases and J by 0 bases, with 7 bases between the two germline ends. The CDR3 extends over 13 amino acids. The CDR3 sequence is CASSVETNYGYTF. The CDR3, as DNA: TGTGCCAGTAGTGTGGAGACTAACTATGGCTACACCTTC.

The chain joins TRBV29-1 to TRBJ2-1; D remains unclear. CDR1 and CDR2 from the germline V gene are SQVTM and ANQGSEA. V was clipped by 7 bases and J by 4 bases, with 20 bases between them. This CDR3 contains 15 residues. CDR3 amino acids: CSGTIGSAFYNEQFF. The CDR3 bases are TGCAGCGGCACCATCGGGTCTGCGTTTTACAATGAGCAGTTCTTC.

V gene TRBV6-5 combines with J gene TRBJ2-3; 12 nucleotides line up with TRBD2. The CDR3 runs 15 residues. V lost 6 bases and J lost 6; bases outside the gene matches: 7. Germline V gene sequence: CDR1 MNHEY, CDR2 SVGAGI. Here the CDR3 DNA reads TGTGCCAGCAGGCCTAGCGGGGGGGCACCCGATACGCAGTATTTT. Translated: CASRPSGGAPDTQYF.

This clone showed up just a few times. For the CDR3, the DNA is TGTGCCAGCAGCTTAACCAGCGGGTGGGGCAATGAGCAGTTCTTC. This gives the protein CASSLTSGWGNEQFF. V usage is TRBV7-3 and J usage is TRBJ2-1, with D maybe TRBD2 (6 bases). The CDR3 is 15 amino acids. V lost 0 bases and J 6 bases, leaving 12 bases between the germline ends. Germline assignment: CDR1 SGHTA and CDR2 FQGTGA.

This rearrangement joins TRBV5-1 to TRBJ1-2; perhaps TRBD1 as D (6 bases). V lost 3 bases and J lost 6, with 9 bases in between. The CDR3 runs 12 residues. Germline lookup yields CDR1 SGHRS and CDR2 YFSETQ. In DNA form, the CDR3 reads TGCGCCAGCAGCTGGGGACACAATGGCTACACCTTC. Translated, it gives CASSWGHNGYTF. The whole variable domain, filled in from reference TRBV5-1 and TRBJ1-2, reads KAGVTQTPRYLIKTRGQQVTLSCSPISGHRSVSWYQQTPGQGLQFLFEYFSETQRNKGNFPGRFSGRQFSNSRSEMNVSTLELGDSALYLCASSWGHNGYTFGSGTRLTVV.

CDR3 sequence (DNA): TGTGCCAGCTCACCCGTAGCGGGGACTACCTACAATGAGCAGTTCTTC. Protein: CASSPVAGTTYNEQFF. J is TRBJ2-1 and V is TRBV18; TRBD2 aligns across 8 bases. J gave up 2 bases and V 3 bases, and 6 bases lay outside the gene matches. This CDR3 has 16 amino acids. Germline lookup yields CDR1 KGHSH and CDR2 LQKENI.

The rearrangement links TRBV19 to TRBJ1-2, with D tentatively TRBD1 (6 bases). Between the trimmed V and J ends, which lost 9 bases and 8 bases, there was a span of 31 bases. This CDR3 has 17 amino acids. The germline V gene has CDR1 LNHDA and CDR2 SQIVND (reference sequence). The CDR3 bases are TGTGCCAGCTTCACCCGAAATATTTCCGGGACACAGGAAGGCTACACCTTC. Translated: CASFTRNISGTQEGYTF. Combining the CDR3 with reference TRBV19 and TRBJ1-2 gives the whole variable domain DGGITQSPKYLFRKEGQNVTLSCEQNLNHDAMYWYRQDPGQGLRLIYYSQIVNDFQKGDIAEGYSVSREKKESFPLTVTSAQKNPTAFYLCASFTRNISGTQEGYTFGSGTRLTVV.

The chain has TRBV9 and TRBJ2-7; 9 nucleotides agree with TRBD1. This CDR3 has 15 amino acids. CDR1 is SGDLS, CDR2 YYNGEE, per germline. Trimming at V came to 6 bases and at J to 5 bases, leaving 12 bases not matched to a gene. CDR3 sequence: CASKTPGQGGHEQYF. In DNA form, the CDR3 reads TGTGCCAGCAAAACCCCGGGACAGGGAGGCCACGAGCAGTACTTC.

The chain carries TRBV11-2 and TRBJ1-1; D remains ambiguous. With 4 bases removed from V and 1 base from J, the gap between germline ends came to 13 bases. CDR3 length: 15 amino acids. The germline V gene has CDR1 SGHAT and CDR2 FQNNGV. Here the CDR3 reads CASSSPARGNTEAFF. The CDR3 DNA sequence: TGTGCCAGCAGCTCGCCCGCCCGGGGGAACACTGAAGCTTTCTTT.

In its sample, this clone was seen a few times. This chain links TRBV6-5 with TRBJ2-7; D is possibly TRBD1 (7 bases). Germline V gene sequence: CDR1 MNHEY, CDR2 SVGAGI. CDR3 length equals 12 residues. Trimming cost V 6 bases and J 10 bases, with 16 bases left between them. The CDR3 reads CASSVDRRGQYF. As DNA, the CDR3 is TGTGCCAGCAGCGTGGACAGGAGGGGTCAGTACTTC.

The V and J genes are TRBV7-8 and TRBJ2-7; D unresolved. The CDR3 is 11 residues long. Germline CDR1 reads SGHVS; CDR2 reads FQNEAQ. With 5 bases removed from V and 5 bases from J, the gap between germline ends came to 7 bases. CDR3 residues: CASSLRNEQYF. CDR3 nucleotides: TGTGCCAGCAGCCTCAGGAACGAGCAGTACTTC. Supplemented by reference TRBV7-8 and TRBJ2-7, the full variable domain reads GAGVSQSPRYKVAKRGQDVALRCDPISGHVSLFWYQQALGQGPEFLTYFQNEAQLDKSGLPSDRFFAERPEGSVSTLKIQRTQQEDSAVYLCASSLRNEQYFGPGTRLTVT.

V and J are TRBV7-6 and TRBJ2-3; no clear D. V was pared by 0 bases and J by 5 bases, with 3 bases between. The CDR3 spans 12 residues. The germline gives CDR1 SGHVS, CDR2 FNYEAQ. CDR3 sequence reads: CASSLAQDTQYF. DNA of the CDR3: TGTGCCAGCAGCTTAGCCCAAGATACGCAGTATTTT.

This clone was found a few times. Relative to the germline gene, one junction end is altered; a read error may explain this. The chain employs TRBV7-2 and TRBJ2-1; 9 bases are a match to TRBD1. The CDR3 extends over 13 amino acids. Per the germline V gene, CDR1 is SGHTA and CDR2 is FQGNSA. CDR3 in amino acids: CASSSSSGTGKLF. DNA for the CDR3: TGTGCCAGCAGCTCCTCCTCCGGGACAGGGAAACTCTTC. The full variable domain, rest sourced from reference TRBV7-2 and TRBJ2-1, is GAGVSQSPSNKVTEKGKDVELRCDPISGHTALYWYRQSLGQGLEFLIYFQGNSAPDKSGLPSDRFSAERTGGSVSTLTIQRTQQEDSAVYLCASSSSSGTGKLFGPGTRLTVL.

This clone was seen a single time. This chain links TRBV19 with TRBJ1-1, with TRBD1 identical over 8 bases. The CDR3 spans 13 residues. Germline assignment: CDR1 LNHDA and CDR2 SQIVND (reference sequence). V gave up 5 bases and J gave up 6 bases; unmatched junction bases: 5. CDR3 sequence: CASSAGGPSEAFF. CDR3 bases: TGTGCCAGTAGTGCAGGGGGCCCCTCTGAAGCTTTCTTT. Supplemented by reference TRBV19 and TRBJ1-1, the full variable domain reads DGGITQSPKYLFRKEGQNVTLSCEQNLNHDAMYWYRQDPGQGLRLIYYSQIVNDFQKGDIAEGYSVSREKKESFPLTVTSAQKNPTAFYLCASSAGGPSEAFFGQGTRLTVV.

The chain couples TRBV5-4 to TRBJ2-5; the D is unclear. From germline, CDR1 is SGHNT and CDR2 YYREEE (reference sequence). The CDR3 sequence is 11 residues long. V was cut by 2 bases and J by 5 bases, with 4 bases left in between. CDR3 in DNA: TGTGCCAGCAGCTTCTCTGAGACCCAGTACTTC. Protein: CASSFSETQYF.

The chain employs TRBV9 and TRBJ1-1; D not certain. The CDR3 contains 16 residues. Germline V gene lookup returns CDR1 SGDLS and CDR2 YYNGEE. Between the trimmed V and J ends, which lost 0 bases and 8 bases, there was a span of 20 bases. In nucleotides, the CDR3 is TGTGCCAGCAGCGTAGGTTCTCGAGGAGGTGACGGAGAAGCTTTCTTT. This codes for CASSVGSRGGDGEAFF.

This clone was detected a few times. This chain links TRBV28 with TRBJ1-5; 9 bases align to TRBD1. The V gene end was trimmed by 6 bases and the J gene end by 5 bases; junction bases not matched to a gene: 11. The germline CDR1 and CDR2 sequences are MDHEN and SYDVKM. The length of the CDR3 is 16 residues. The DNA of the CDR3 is TGTGCCAGCAGGGACGGAAAGACAGGGGGGGATCAGCCCCAGCATTTT. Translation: CASRDGKTGGDQPQHF.

CDR3 sequence reads: CATSREGGEETQYF. DNA for the CDR3: TGTGCCACCAGCAGAGAGGGAGGGGAAGAGACCCAGTACTTC. The chain combines TRBV15 with TRBJ2-5; TRBD2 matches 7 bases. V gave up 0 bases and J gave up 3 bases; unmatched junction bases: 1. Per germline, CDR1 LNHNV and CDR2 YYDKDF (reference sequence). The CDR3 sequence is 14 residues long.

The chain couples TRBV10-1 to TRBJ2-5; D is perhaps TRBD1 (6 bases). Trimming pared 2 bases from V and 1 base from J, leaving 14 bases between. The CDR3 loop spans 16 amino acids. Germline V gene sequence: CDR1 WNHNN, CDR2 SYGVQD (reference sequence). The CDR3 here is CASSETGTPFQETQYF. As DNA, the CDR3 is TGCGCCAGCAGTGAGACCGGGACACCGTTCCAAGAGACCCAGTACTTC.

CDR3 in amino acids: CASSPWTGGLAEQYF. CDR3 coding DNA: TGTGCCAGCAGTCCCTGGACAGGGGGCTTAGCCGAGCAGTACTTC. This sequence joins TRBV27 and TRBJ2-7, with 11 positions matching TRBD1. V shed 5 bases, J shed 6 bases, and the junction held 9 bases outside the gene matches. This CDR3 is built from 15 residues. CDR1 and CDR2 (germline): MNHEY, SMNVEV (reference sequence).

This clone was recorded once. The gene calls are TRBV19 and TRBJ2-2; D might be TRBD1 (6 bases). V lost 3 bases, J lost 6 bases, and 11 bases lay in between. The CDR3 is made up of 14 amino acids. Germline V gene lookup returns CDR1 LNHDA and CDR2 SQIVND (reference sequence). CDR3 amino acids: CASSIQGRPGELFF. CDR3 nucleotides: TGTGCCAGTAGTATTCAGGGGCGCCCCGGGGAGCTGTTTTTT.

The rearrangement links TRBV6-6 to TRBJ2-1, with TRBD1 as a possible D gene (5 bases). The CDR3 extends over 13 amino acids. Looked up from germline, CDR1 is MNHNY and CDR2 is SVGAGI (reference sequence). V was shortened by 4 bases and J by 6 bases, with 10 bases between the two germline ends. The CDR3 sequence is CASSLTDFNEQFF. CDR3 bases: TGTGCCAGCAGTTTGACAGATTTCAATGAGCAGTTCTTC.

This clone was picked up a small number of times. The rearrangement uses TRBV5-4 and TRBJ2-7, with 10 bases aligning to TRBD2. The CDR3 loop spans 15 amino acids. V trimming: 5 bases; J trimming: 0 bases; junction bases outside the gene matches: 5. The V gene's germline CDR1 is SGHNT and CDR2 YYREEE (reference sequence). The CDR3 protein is CASRPSSGSSYEQYF. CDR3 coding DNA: TGTGCCAGCAGACCTTCTAGCGGGAGCTCCTACGAGCAGTACTTC.

CDR3 sequence: CASSPWGTGVAGELFF. DNA for the CDR3: TGTGCCAGCAGCCCCTGGGGTACGGGGGTCGCCGGGGAGCTGTTTTTT. The chain recombines TRBV5-4 with TRBJ2-2; maybe TRBD2 (6 bases). V shed 4 bases and J shed 6 bases, with 19 bases lying between them. The CDR3 has 16 amino acids. Germline loops: CDR1 SGHNT, CDR2 YYREEE (reference sequence).

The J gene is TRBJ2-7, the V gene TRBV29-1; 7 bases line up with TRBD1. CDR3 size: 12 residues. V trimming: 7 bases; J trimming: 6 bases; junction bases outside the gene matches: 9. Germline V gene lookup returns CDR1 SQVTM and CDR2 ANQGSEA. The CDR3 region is CSARQGSPEQYF. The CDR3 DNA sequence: TGCAGCGCTAGACAGGGATCTCCCGAGCAGTACTTC.

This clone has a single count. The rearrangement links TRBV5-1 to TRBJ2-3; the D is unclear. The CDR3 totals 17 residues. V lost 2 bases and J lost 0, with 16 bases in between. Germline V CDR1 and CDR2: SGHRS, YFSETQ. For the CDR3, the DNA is TGCGCCAGCAGCTTTACCGCGGTCGGCGGCAGCACAGATACGCAGTATTTT. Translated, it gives CASSFTAVGGSTDTQYF.

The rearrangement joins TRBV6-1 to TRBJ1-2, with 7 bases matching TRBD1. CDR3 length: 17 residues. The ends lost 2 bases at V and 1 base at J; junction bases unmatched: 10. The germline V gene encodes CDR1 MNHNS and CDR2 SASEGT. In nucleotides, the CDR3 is TGTGCCAGCAGTGAACCGAAGGGGGCTAAGGTTAACTATGGCTACACCTTC. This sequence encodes CASSEPKGAKVNYGYTF.

DNA of the CDR3: TGTGCCAGTAGTATGGGATCGGCAGGGGCAGGCGAGCAGTACTTC. The encoded protein is CASSMGSAGAGEQYF. The J gene is TRBJ2-7, the V gene TRBV19, with D possibly matching TRBD1 (6 bases). Deletions cut 3 bases from V and 6 bases from J, with 18 bases between. Germline V gene data show CDR1 as LNHDA and CDR2 as SQIVND (reference sequence). CDR3 length: 15 residues.